This T cell receptor (beta chain) appears in the sequencing data of a study of T cells in Graves' hyperthyroidism and ophthalmopathy. Study information: Peripheral blood sampling occurred at initial diagnosis, before any treatment.

The investigators amplified TCR beta CDR3 regions from RNA transcripts. The TCR CDR3 was amplified in a first-round RT-PCR using the HTBI primer set. MiXCR, applied by TCRdb to the multiplex PCR reads, yields one record per CDR3 protein. The table lists hundreds of thousands of distinct CDR3 sequences, about a sixth of them singletons. Among ophthalmopathy patients, the Clinical Activity Score reached at least 3, the NOSPECS grade reached at least 4, and duration remained under 3 months. In its sample, this clonotype was seen many times. The receptor comes from a young woman with Graves' ophthalmopathy. Material for sequencing was blood.

The CDR3 loop is CAWIALAGTGELFF. The CDR3, as DNA: TGTGCCTGGATCGCACTGGCGGGCACCGGGGAGCTGTTTTTT. The chain is built from TRBV30 and TRBJ2-2; D is possibly TRBD2 (5 bases). The length of the CDR3 is 14 residues. Trimming took off 4 bases at V and 4 bases at J, with 13 bases between the two ends. Germline V gene data show CDR1 as GTSNPN and CDR2 as SVGIG (reference sequence).